These 27 T cell receptor beta chains were sequenced from one sample in a study of early T cells in non-severe SARS-CoV-2 infection. TCRdb passed the 5' RACE reads through MiXCR, listing each CDR3 protein once. The sample yields about 80,000 distinct CDR3 sequences, roughly 5.3% seen once. Sequences were derived from whole blood, sampled at baseline. The receptors were gathered from an adult who was a healthcare worker with PCR-confirmed SARS-CoV-2 infection or an uninfected control (not recorded which).

This clonotype was observed a handful of times. The rearrangement links TRBV7-3 to TRBJ2-1; TRBD2 aligns across 9 bases. This CDR3 region has 19 residues. Germline V lookup: CDR1 SGHTA, CDR2 FQGTGA. V lost 1 base to trimming and J lost 5 bases; unmatched junction nucleotides: 15. CDR3 loop: CASSLMPPHKTSGHNEQFF. CDR3 coding DNA: TGTGCCAGCAGCTTAATGCCCCCACATAAAACTAGCGGGCACAATGAGCAGTTCTTC.

This clonotype was found many times. J is TRBJ1-1 and V is TRBV29-1; D unclear. The germline V gene encodes CDR1 SQVTM and CDR2 ANQGSEA. V was cut by 8 bases and J by 6 bases, with 13 bases left in between. The CDR3 length is 11 residues. The CDR3 spells CSSRLGAEAFF. The DNA of the CDR3 is TGCAGCTCCCGTCTTGGGGCTGAAGCTTTCTTT.

This clonotype was observed at least ten times. This chain uses TRBV6-5 with TRBJ2-3; D is undetermined. V lost 2 bases and J 3 bases, leaving 6 bases between the germline ends. The germline V gene encodes CDR1 MNHEY and CDR2 SVGAGI. There are 13 residues in the CDR3. For the CDR3, the DNA is TGTGCCAGCAGTTACAAGCCGACAGATACGCAGTATTTT. Its translation is CASSYKPTDTQYF.

This clonotype was counted ten times or more. The rearrangement uses TRBV7-6 and TRBJ2-5; D remains ambiguous. From germline, CDR1 is SGHVS and CDR2 FNYEAQ. The V gene lost 5 bases and the J gene lost 4 bases, with 8 bases spanning the gap. CDR3 size: 12 residues. The CDR3 region is CASSPSGETQYF. CDR3 in DNA: TGTGCCAGCAGCCCGTCGGGAGAGACCCAGTACTTC.

A few counts support this clonotype. J is TRBJ2-7 and V is TRBV27, with 7 nucleotides matching TRBD2. J lost 2 bases, V lost 7 bases, and 11 bases had no gene match. The CDR3 runs 15 residues. Germline V gene data show CDR1 as MNHEY and CDR2 as SMNVEV (reference sequence). DNA for the CDR3: TGTGCCAGCAAGTGGGGGGGGACCCGACCCTACGAGCAGTACTTC. This gives the protein CASKWGGTRPYEQYF.

This clonotype was counted many times. The chain has TRBV27 and TRBJ2-7; 12 nucleotides match TRBD2. Looked up from germline, CDR1 is MNHEY and CDR2 is SMNVEV (reference sequence). The junction had 5 bases not matched to a gene; V was cut back by 5 bases and J by 0 bases. The CDR3 has 16 amino acids. Here the CDR3 DNA reads TGTGCCAGCAGTCTAGCGGGAGGGCCAAGCTCCTACGAGCAGTACTTC. As protein: CASSLAGGPSSYEQYF.

This clonotype occurred many times. V is TRBV13 and J is TRBJ1-3; perhaps TRBD1 as D (6 bases). Between the trimmed V and J ends, which lost 5 bases and 0 bases, there was a span of 11 bases. The CDR3 contains 15 residues. Per the germline V gene, CDR1 is PRHDT and CDR2 is FYEKMQ (reference sequence). The CDR3 DNA follows: TGTGCCAGCAGCCTTGGACAGATCTCTGGAAACACCATATATTTT. It specifies CASSLGQISGNTIYF.

This clonotype was counted at least ten times. The genes are TRBV7-8 and TRBJ2-2; 8 positions agree with TRBD1. V lost 4 bases, J lost 6 bases, and 10 bases stayed unmatched. CDR1 and CDR2 from the germline V gene are SGHVS and FQNEAQ. This CDR3 is 16 amino acids long. The CDR3 region is CASSSGQGRSAGELFF. CDR3 sequence (DNA): TGTGCCAGCAGCTCCGGACAGGGAAGGTCAGCCGGGGAGCTGTTTTTT.

This clonotype was seen many times. V gene TRBV11-2 combines with J gene TRBJ1-2; the D gene is possibly TRBD1 (5 bases). CDR1 is SGHAT and CDR2 is FQNNGV in the germline V gene. Trimming removed 3 bases from V and 2 bases from J, with 13 bases in between. The length of the CDR3 is 15 residues. CDR3 residues: CASSLNPGLNYGYTF. DNA for the CDR3: TGTGCCAGCAGCTTGAACCCGGGACTGAACTATGGCTACACCTTC.

This clonotype came up a few times. This chain joins TRBV3-1 and TRBJ2-5, with 7 bases lining up with TRBD1. The CDR3 covers 15 residues. The V gene end was trimmed by 3 bases and the J gene end by 2 bases; junction bases not matched to a gene: 6. Germline values: CDR1 LGHDT, CDR2 YNNKEL (reference sequence). The CDR3 coding sequence is TGTGCCAGCAGCCAGAACCCGACAGGGCAAGAGACCCAGTACTTC. It translates to CASSQNPTGQETQYF.

This clonotype was detected only a few times. This chain uses TRBV12-3 or TRBV12-4 with TRBJ1-2, with 10 bases that match TRBD1. V lost 5 bases and J lost 13; bases outside the gene matches: 7. The CDR3 consists of 12 residues. DNA for the CDR3: TGTGCCAGCAGTCTCGACAGGGGGCTACTCACCTTC. This codes for CASSLDRGLLTF.

The gene calls are TRBV15 and TRBJ2-7; TRBD2 might be the D (5 bases). The CDR3 has 15 residues. CDR1 LNHNV and CDR2 YYDKDF come from the germline V gene (reference sequence). V dropped 1 base and J dropped 4 bases, with 14 bases sitting between them. DNA of the CDR3: TGTGCCACCAGCAGAGTACGGGCCCGAGGGTACGAGCAGTACTTC. As protein: CATSRVRARGYEQYF.

A few counts support this clonotype. This chain connects TRBV27 to TRBJ2-6; D is unclear. Looked up from germline, CDR1 is MNHEY and CDR2 is SMNVEV (reference sequence). The CDR3 totals 15 residues. Trimming shortened V by 5 bases and J by 0 bases, and 8 bases separated the two germline ends. The CDR3 coding sequence is TGTGCCAGCAGTCGTGAGACCTCTGGGGCCAACGTCCTGACTTTC. Its protein is CASSRETSGANVLTF.

The chain uses TRBV2 and TRBJ1-1; 8 positions agree with TRBD1. The V gene end was trimmed by 6 bases and the J gene end by 1 base; junction bases not matched to a gene: 7. The CDR3 loop spans 15 amino acids. Per germline, CDR1 SNHLY and CDR2 FYNNEI. In nucleotides, the CDR3 is TGTGCCAGCAGAGGGGCAGGGGGCGGGAACACTGAAGCTTTCTTT. It translates to CASRGAGGGNTEAFF.

The gene calls are TRBV28 and TRBJ2-5; D is possibly TRBD2 (5 bases). Trimming pared 4 bases from V and 9 bases from J, leaving 24 bases between. The CDR3 has 16 amino acids. Germline-derived CDR1 and CDR2 are MDHEN and SYDVKM. The CDR3: CASSSPKLGPQEAQYF. Written as DNA, the CDR3 is TGTGCCAGCAGTTCTCCTAAACTTGGACCCCAGGAGGCCCAGTACTTC.

This clonotype was found a few times. This chain connects TRBV20-1 to TRBJ1-6; no firm D call. V was pared by 5 bases and J by 9 bases, with 17 bases between. CDR1 and CDR2 (germline): DFQATT, SNEGSKA (reference sequence). This CDR3 is built from 14 residues. The CDR3 DNA reads TGCAGTGCTGGAGGAGAGGGATCGAGTTCACCCCTCCACTTT. The encoded protein is CSAGGEGSSSPLHF.

The table lists this clonotype with many counts. The chain recombines TRBV27 with TRBJ1-5, with D unresolved. This CDR3 is built from 16 residues. The ends were cut back, 0 bases at V and 2 bases at J, with 11 bases in the middle. Looked up from germline, CDR1 is MNHEY and CDR2 is SMNVEV (reference sequence). CDR3 DNA sequence: TGTGCCAGCAGTTTATCCTTTAGGGCGGGCAATCAGCCCCAGCATTTT. Amino acid sequence: CASSLSFRAGNQPQHF.

This clonotype was recorded many times. The chain recombines TRBV30 with TRBJ1-3, with 7 bases lining up with TRBD1. From germline, CDR1 is GTSNPN and CDR2 SVGIG (reference sequence). V lost 0 bases, J lost 0 bases, and 11 bases stayed unmatched. The CDR3 loop spans 18 amino acids. Here the CDR3 DNA reads TGTGCCTGGAGTGTAATGCGACAGGGCCTTAGCTCTGGAAACACCATATATTTT. Amino acids: CAWSVMRQGLSSGNTIYF.

There are many counts of this clonotype. V gene TRBV5-4 combines with J gene TRBJ1-2; weak D call: TRBD1 (6 bases). The CDR3 totals 15 residues. Per germline, CDR1 SGHNT and CDR2 YYREEE (reference sequence). V lost 0 bases and J lost 2, with 11 bases in between. The CDR3 DNA is TGTGCCAGCAGCTTGGGTTGGGGGCTGAACTATGGCTACACCTTC. It is translated as CASSLGWGLNYGYTF.

This clonotype was found many times. The chain is built from TRBV7-9 and TRBJ2-5, with 8 bases identical to TRBD2. V was pared by 5 bases and J by 2 bases, with 4 bases of the junction left unmatched. The germline V gene encodes CDR1 SEHNR and CDR2 FQNEAQ (reference sequence). This CDR3 contains 14 residues. The chain's CDR3 is CASSLLAEQETQYF. The DNA of the CDR3 is TGTGCCAGCAGCCTACTAGCGGAGCAAGAGACCCAGTACTTC.

This clonotype was observed many times. The chain links TRBV27 to TRBJ2-1, with D perhaps assigned TRBD1 or TRBD2 (6 bases each). Trimming removed 6 bases from V and 4 bases from J, with 13 bases in between. In germline, CDR1 is MNHEY, CDR2 SMNVEV (reference sequence). CDR3 length: 14 amino acids. CDR3 DNA sequence: TGTGCCAGCAGGGTAGGGGGGCTTTACAATGAGCAGTTCTTC. Its translation is CASRVGGLYNEQFF.

This clonotype came up many times. This chain links TRBV29-1 with TRBJ1-1; D remains unclear. Trimming cost V 1 base and J 4 bases, with 16 bases left between them. The length of the CDR3 is 15 residues. The germline CDR1 and CDR2 sequences are SQVTM and ANQGSEA. This chain's CDR3 is CSVEGYQLQITEAFF. CDR3 DNA sequence: TGCAGCGTTGAAGGTTACCAGCTCCAGATCACTGAAGCTTTCTTT.

A few counts support this clonotype. Because it lacks the conserved phenylalanine or tryptophan at the end, this CDR3 is likely a read error. The CDR3, as DNA: TGTGCCAGCAGTCCACTAGTGGGAGCTCATACTGAGCAGTTCGTC. It specifies CASSPLVGAHTEQFV. The genes are TRBV27 and TRBJ2-1, with D possibly matching TRBD2 (5 bases). This CDR3 has 15 amino acids. Germline assignment: CDR1 MNHEY and CDR2 SMNVEV (reference sequence). V was clipped by 5 bases and J by 9 bases, with 20 bases between them.

This clonotype was seen many times. This sequence joins TRBV27 and TRBJ2-7; 9 nucleotides line up with TRBD2. The germline V gene encodes CDR1 MNHEY and CDR2 SMNVEV (reference sequence). The CDR3 covers 15 residues. The ends lost 3 bases at V and 6 bases at J; junction bases unmatched: 9. DNA of the CDR3: TGTGCCAGCAGTTTGGGGTCTAGCGGGACTTCCGAGCAGTACTTC. Encoded protein: CASSLGSSGTSEQYF.

This clonotype was seen a few times. This chain links TRBV7-6 with TRBJ2-7; possibly TRBD1 or TRBD2 for D (5 bases each). Trimming removed 3 bases from V and 6 bases from J, with 18 bases in between. Germline CDR1 is SGHVS and CDR2 is FNYEAQ. This CDR3 has 15 residues. CDR3 in amino acids: CASSFTAGARIEQYF. CDR3 sequence (DNA): TGTGCCAGCAGCTTCACAGCCGGGGCTCGAATCGAGCAGTACTTC.

The sample holds a few counts of this clonotype. The rearrangement links TRBV11-3 to TRBJ2-1; 7 bases line up with TRBD2. CDR3 length: 15 amino acids. V trimming: 1 base; J trimming: 3 bases; junction bases outside the gene matches: 3. Germline V gene data show CDR1 as SGHNT and CDR2 as YENEEA. CDR3 nucleotides: TGTGCCAGCAGCTTAGCGGGGGGAATCTACAATGAGCAGTTCTTC. This sequence encodes CASSLAGGIYNEQFF.

The chain uses TRBV10-1 and TRBJ2-7; unclear D gene. Germline CDR1 reads WNHNN; CDR2 reads SYGVQD (reference sequence). The CDR3 is 13 amino acids. The V and J ends lost 0 bases and 3 bases respectively, with 6 bases between them. CDR3: CASSESHRYEQYF. Here the CDR3 DNA reads TGCGCCAGCAGTGAGTCACATCGCTACGAGCAGTACTTC.